One and the same sample provided the 32 T cell receptor beta chains below, sequenced in a study of T cell repertoires in aging, cancer and after chemotherapy. A mixed TRB-A/B primer pool amplified rearranged TRB by multiplex touch-down PCR. TCRdb reprocessed the multiplex PCR reads with MiXCR, giving one entry per CDR3 protein. The sample records some 2,600 distinct CDR3 sequences, about 54% being singletons. Peripheral blood genomic DNA, not sorted cells or RNA, was the template. Sample: blood. These receptors all come from a human donor with a blood cancer.

CDR3 in DNA: TGTGCCAGCAGCCCCGCAGGGGGAAGGGGGCAGCCCCAGCATTTT. It is translated as CASSPAGGRGQPQHF. The V gene is TRBV5-6, the J gene TRBJ1-5, with 7 positions matching TRBD1. The CDR3 loop spans 15 amino acids. The J segment lost 7 bases and the V segment lost 4 bases, leaving 11 bases of the junction unmatched. Per germline, CDR1 SGHDT and CDR2 YYEEEE.

The chain is built from TRBV10-3 and TRBJ1-5; D may be TRBD1 (5 bases). Trimming removed 2 bases from V and 4 bases from J, with 9 bases in between. Germline loops: CDR1 ENHRY, CDR2 SYGVKD. CDR3 length: 14 residues. The CDR3 loop is CAISEGTVNQPQHF. CDR3 bases: TGTGCCATCAGTGAGGGGACGGTGAATCAGCCCCAGCATTTT.

This chain connects TRBV19 to TRBJ2-1; 8 bases align to TRBD1. The germline V gene has CDR1 LNHDA and CDR2 SQIVND (reference sequence). V dropped 5 bases and J dropped 4; count of bases not matched to a gene: 7. The CDR3 runs 15 residues. The CDR3 spells CASSPRDRQYNEQFF. DNA for the CDR3: TGTGCCAGTAGTCCCCGGGACAGGCAATACAATGAGCAGTTCTTC.

This clonotype has a handful of counts. J is TRBJ2-1 and V is TRBV7-3, with TRBD1 matching 7 bases. Germline lookup yields CDR1 SGHTA and CDR2 FQGTGA. V shed 5 bases, J shed 9 bases, and the junction held 10 bases outside the gene matches. There are 14 residues in the CDR3. The CDR3 DNA is TGTGCCAGCAGCCCGTACAGGGGCCGTAGTGAGCAGTTCTTC. This sequence encodes CASSPYRGRSEQFF. Using reference TRBV7-3 and TRBJ2-1 for the parts outside the CDR3, the full variable domain is GAGVSQTPSNKVTEKGKYVELRCDPISGHTALYWYRQSLGQGPEFLIYFQGTGAADDSGLPNDRFFAVRPEGSVSTLKIQRTERGDSAVYLCASSPYRGRSEQFFGPGTRLTVL.

V is TRBV30 and J is TRBJ1-5, with 11 nucleotides matching TRBD1. The CDR3 has 13 amino acids. Germline V gives CDR1 GTSNPN, CDR2 SVGIG (reference sequence). V was clipped by 6 bases and J by 6 bases; unmatched bases: 4. In DNA form, the CDR3 reads TGTGCCTGTTCCGGACAGGGGGCTCAGCCCCAGCATTTT. It translates to CACSGQGAQPQHF.

This clonotype is labeled as medium-sized (0.01 to 0.1%). The rearrangement uses TRBV6-5 and TRBJ1-4; no definite D call. V was clipped by 6 bases and J by 8 bases, with 10 bases between them. This CDR3 has 12 amino acids. Germline CDR1 and CDR2: MNHEY and SVGAGI. The CDR3 loop reads CASRTGGEKLFF. The CDR3, as DNA: TGTGCCAGCAGAACGGGAGGGGAAAAACTGTTTTTT.

This clonotype was detected only a few times. The CDR3 is CASSPGRGTSYEQYF. CDR3 coding DNA: TGTGCCAGCTCACCGGGGAGGGGGACTTCCTACGAGCAGTACTTC. The chain is built from TRBV18 and TRBJ2-7; D is perhaps TRBD2 (7 bases). CDR1 and CDR2 from the germline V gene are KGHSH and LQKENI. The CDR3 loop spans 15 amino acids. V gave up 3 bases and J gave up 1 base, with 13 bases separating them. Supplemented by reference TRBV18 and TRBJ2-7, the full variable domain reads NAGVMQNPRHLVRRRGQEARLRCSPMKGHSHVYWYRQLPEEGLKFMVYLQKENIIDESGMPKERFSAEFPKEGPSILRIQQVVRGDSAAYFCASSPGRGTSYEQYFGPGTRLTVT.

The count of this clonotype is one. The V and J genes are TRBV5-4 and TRBJ2-5; no firm D call. Germline V gene sequence: CDR1 SGHNT, CDR2 YYREEE (reference sequence). V dropped 0 bases and J dropped 3 bases, with 12 bases sitting between them. This CDR3 is built from 15 residues. As DNA, the CDR3 is TGTGCCAGCAGCTTGGCCAACAGACCGGAAGAGACCCAGTACTTC. Translating it yields CASSLANRPEETQYF.

This clonotype was seen more than once but under ten times. The gene calls are TRBV6-1 and TRBJ2-7, with TRBD1 matching over 7 bases. The germline CDR1 and CDR2 sequences are MNHNS and SASEGT. V lost 5 bases and J lost 0; bases outside the gene matches: 7. CDR3 size: 15 residues. The CDR3 is CASSYSSGGSYEQYF. Here the CDR3 DNA reads TGTGCCAGCAGTTACTCTTCAGGGGGCTCCTACGAGCAGTACTTC.

J is TRBJ1-5 and V is TRBV24-1, with 7 bases aligning to TRBD1. V was clipped by 4 bases and J by 6 bases; unmatched bases: 17. Germline V gene sequence: CDR1 KGHDR, CDR2 SFDVKD. The CDR3 consists of 18 residues. The CDR3 region is CATSEGDRNPPKGQPQHF. The CDR3 nucleotides are TGTGCCACCAGTGAAGGGGACAGAAATCCCCCTAAGGGTCAGCCCCAGCATTTT.

This rearrangement joins TRBV5-1 to TRBJ1-2; 7 nucleotides align to TRBD1. Trimming cost V 5 bases and J 6 bases; bases outside gene matches: 7. The CDR3 is made up of 13 amino acids. Per germline, CDR1 SGHRS and CDR2 YFSETQ. Written as DNA, the CDR3 is TGCGCCAGCAGACCGGTCAGGGGGAATGGCTACACCTTC. It encodes CASRPVRGNGYTF.

The V and J genes are TRBV10-2 and TRBJ1-1; D is unresolved. The V gene lost 5 bases and the J gene lost 11 bases, with 18 bases spanning the gap. Per the germline V gene, CDR1 is WSHSY and CDR2 is SAAADI. The CDR3 totals 13 residues. Here the CDR3 reads CASSYDGTREAFF. CDR3 nucleotide sequence: TGCGCCAGCAGTTACGACGGAACAAGGGAGGCTTTCTTT.

By sample share, this clonotype is large. The chain couples TRBV5-5 to TRBJ2-3; D is perhaps TRBD2 (6 bases). The CDR3 spans 14 residues. Trimming shortened V by 7 bases and J by 2 bases, and 14 bases separated the two germline ends. CDR1 and CDR2 (germline): SGHKS, YYEKEE (reference sequence). The CDR3 is CASSRGTYTDTQYF. The CDR3 coding sequence is TGTGCCAGCTCCCGGGGGACGTACACAGATACGCAGTATTTT.

The genes are TRBV5-6 and TRBJ2-5, with 8 bases that match TRBD1. The junction had 12 bases not matched to a gene; V was cut back by 5 bases and J by 0 bases. CDR1 is SGHDT and CDR2 is YYEEEE in the germline V gene. The CDR3 loop spans 17 amino acids. The CDR3 bases are TGTGCCAGCAGGATCTACAGGGGGGATCCGTACCAAGAGACCCAGTACTTC. Protein product: CASRIYRGDPYQETQYF.

The table lists this clonotype with a few counts. The chain recombines TRBV12-3 or TRBV12-4 with TRBJ2-5, with a possible D match to TRBD2 (5 bases). V lost 8 bases to trimming and J lost 7 bases, with 17 bases between them. The CDR3 runs 13 residues. DNA for the CDR3: TGTGCCAGCCTGGACTCCTTAGGTGGGACCCAGTACTTC. The encoded protein is CASLDSLGGTQYF.

This clonotype was observed a handful of times. The chain is built from TRBV6-5 and TRBJ2-5; D is unclear. The CDR3 extends over 16 amino acids. The germline V and J ends were trimmed by 6 bases and 2 bases, with 19 bases remaining between them. Germline assignment: CDR1 MNHEY and CDR2 SVGAGI. CDR3 coding DNA: TGTGCCAGCAGCACCCCCGGGCCTCTCTCTCAAGAGACCCAGTACTTC. Translating it yields CASSTPGPLSQETQYF.

This chain's CDR3 is CAIRSQGFPSYEQYF. CDR3 nucleotide sequence: TGTGCCATCAGATCCCAGGGGTTTCCCTCCTACGAGCAGTACTTC. The gene calls are TRBV10-3 and TRBJ2-7, with D possibly matching TRBD1 (6 bases). CDR1 and CDR2 from the germline V gene are ENHRY and SYGVKD. CDR3 length: 15 amino acids. Trimming shortened V by 6 bases and J by 0 bases, and 15 bases separated the two germline ends.

V usage is TRBV7-6 and J usage is TRBJ1-4; D might be TRBD1 (6 bases). Germline lookup yields CDR1 SGHVS and CDR2 FNYEAQ. The CDR3 sequence is 16 residues long. The V gene lost 4 bases and the J gene lost 7 bases, with 19 bases spanning the gap. In DNA form, the CDR3 reads TGTGCCAGCAGCTCCCCGGAACAGGGCGTTGGTGAAAAACTGTTTTTT. It encodes CASSSPEQGVGEKLFF. Together with reference TRBV7-6 and TRBJ1-4, the CDR3 gives the full variable domain: GAGVSQSPRYKVTKRGQDVALRCDPISGHVSLYWYRQALGQGPEFLTYFNYEAQQDKSGLPNDRFSAERPEGSISTLTIQRTEQRDSAMYRCASSSPEQGVGEKLFFGSGTQLSVL.

This clonotype was counted a single time. In DNA form, the CDR3 reads TGCGCCAGCAGCCACAGGGGGACTCCCGATGCCTACGAGCAGTACTTC. Its protein product is CASSHRGTPDAYEQYF. V and J are TRBV5-1 and TRBJ2-7, with 8 bases lining up with TRBD1. Germline V gene lookup returns CDR1 SGHRS and CDR2 YFSETQ. The CDR3 spans 16 residues. V was clipped by 4 bases and J by 2 bases; unmatched bases: 11.

V gene TRBV30 combines with J gene TRBJ2-5; either TRBD1 or TRBD2 may supply D (6 bases each). Trimming cost V 3 bases and J 5 bases, with 19 bases left between them. Germline V gives CDR1 GTSNPN, CDR2 SVGIG (reference sequence). The CDR3 runs to 15 residues. CDR3 bases: TGTGCCTGGAGCGGGGGCTACCGGTCAGGGGAGACCCAGTACTTC. The encoded protein is CAWSGGYRSGETQYF. Complete variable domain (other parts from reference TRBV30 and TRBJ2-5): SQTIHQWPATLVQPVGSPLSLECTVEGTSNPNLYWYRQAAGRGLQLLFYSVGIGQISSEVPQNLSASRPQDRQFILSSKKLLLSDSGFYLCAWSGGYRSGETQYFGPGTRLLVL.

The rearrangement joins TRBV11-2 to TRBJ2-3; D is possibly TRBD1 or TRBD2 (5 bases each). V lost 1 base, J lost 1 base, and 9 bases lay in between. CDR3 length: 15 amino acids. CDR1 SGHAT and CDR2 FQNNGV come from the germline V gene. This chain's CDR3 is CASSLVGGRTDTQYF. For the CDR3, the DNA is TGTGCCAGCAGCTTAGTTGGGGGACGCACAGATACGCAGTATTTT.

The V and J genes are TRBV5-5 and TRBJ2-7; a weak D match, TRBD1 (6 bases). Germline CDR1 SGHKS, CDR2 YYEKEE (reference sequence). V was clipped by 0 bases and J by 1 base, with 17 bases between them. The CDR3 is 17 amino acids. The CDR3 DNA follows: TGTGCCAGCAGCTTGGTAATCTGGACAGACGGATCCTACGAGCAGTACTTC. Amino acids: CASSLVIWTDGSYEQYF.

This clonotype is deemed large. The genes are TRBV5-5 and TRBJ2-6; tentatively, D is TRBD1 (6 bases). CDR3 size: 14 residues. The germline CDR1 and CDR2 sequences are SGHKS and YYEKEE (reference sequence). V lost 4 bases to trimming and J lost 4 bases, with 9 bases between them. The CDR3 DNA follows: TGTGCCAGCAGCCGCACAGGGGGGGCCAACGTCCTGACTTTC. As protein: CASSRTGGANVLTF. The full variable domain, its missing parts supplied by reference TRBV5-5 and TRBJ2-6, is DAGVTQSPTHLIKTRGQQVTLRCSPISGHKSVSWYQQVLGQGPQFIFQYYEKEERGRGNFPDRFSARQFPNYSSELNVNALLLGDSALYLCASSRTGGANVLTFGAGSRLTVL.

The chain links TRBV12-3 or TRBV12-4 to TRBJ2-7, with D perhaps TRBD1 or TRBD2 (6 bases each). The CDR3 contains 14 residues. V gave up 6 bases and J gave up 3 bases, with 15 bases separating them. CDR3 region: CASRSKRGDYEQYF. For the CDR3, the DNA is TGTGCCAGCAGATCCAAGAGGGGGGACTACGAGCAGTACTTC.

The chain recombines TRBV19 with TRBJ2-7; 9 nucleotides align to TRBD1. CDR1 and CDR2 (germline): LNHDA, SQIVND (reference sequence). Unmatched junction bases numbered 5, after V lost 5 bases and J lost 3 bases. The CDR3 spans 14 residues. The CDR3 protein is CASSRQDRGYEQYF. DNA of the CDR3: TGTGCCAGTAGTCGCCAGGACAGGGGCTACGAGCAGTACTTC.

Only a few counts were recorded for this clonotype. This chain uses TRBV27 with TRBJ2-7; D remains ambiguous. CDR1 is MNHEY and CDR2 is SMNVEV in the germline V gene (reference sequence). V was clipped by 9 bases and J by 2 bases, with 14 bases between them. The CDR3 sequence is 13 residues long. The CDR3 is CASKIDGTYEQYF. The CDR3 coding sequence is TGTGCCAGTAAAATCGACGGAACCTACGAGCAGTACTTC.

A few counts support this clonotype. The chain has TRBV13 and TRBJ1-2; D ambiguous. Germline loops: CDR1 PRHDT, CDR2 FYEKMQ (reference sequence). Trimming cost V 4 bases and J 4 bases, with 13 bases left between them. CDR3 length equals 14 residues. DNA for the CDR3: TGTGCCAGCAGCTCCACTAACGGGGTCTATGGCTACACCTTC. This encodes CASSSTNGVYGYTF. The full variable domain, its missing parts supplied by reference TRBV13 and TRBJ1-2, is AAGVIQSPRHLIKEKRETATLKCYPIPRHDTVYWYQQGPGQDPQFLISFYEKMQSDKGSIPDRFSAQQFSDYHSELNMSSLELGDSALYFCASSSTNGVYGYTFGSGTRLTVV.

This clonotype was seen a handful of times. CDR3 sequence: CAWSVRVPGELFF. CDR3 DNA sequence: TGTGCCTGGAGTGTAAGGGTGCCCGGGGAGCTGTTTTTT. The chain combines TRBV30 with TRBJ2-2, with D unresolved. This CDR3 region has 13 residues. V lost 0 bases and J lost 6, with 8 bases in between. Germline-derived CDR1 and CDR2 are GTSNPN and SVGIG (reference sequence).

In its sample, this clonotype ranks as medium-sized (0.01 to 0.1%). V usage is TRBV20-1 and J usage is TRBJ2-7; 10 bases are shared with TRBD2. The CDR3 runs to 14 residues. Germline CDR1 is DFQATT and CDR2 is SNEGSKA (reference sequence). V dropped 5 bases and J dropped 3; count of bases not matched to a gene: 7. The CDR3: CSAHTGTSVYEQYF. DNA of the CDR3: TGCAGTGCTCACACCGGGACTAGCGTCTACGAGCAGTACTTC.

CDR3 loop: CAWSVRLHGLAYNEQFF. As DNA, the CDR3 is TGTGCCTGGAGTGTAAGATTGCATGGACTAGCCTACAATGAGCAGTTCTTC. This chain links TRBV30 with TRBJ2-1; 7 nucleotides line up with TRBD2. The CDR3 consists of 17 residues. Per the germline V gene, CDR1 is GTSNPN and CDR2 is SVGIG (reference sequence). Unmatched junction bases numbered 10, after V lost 0 bases and J lost 2 bases.

The rearrangement uses TRBV14 and TRBJ2-1, with D perhaps matching TRBD1 (6 bases). V lost 4 bases, J lost 7 bases, and 14 bases lay in between. Per germline, CDR1 SGHDN and CDR2 FVKESK. The CDR3 has 14 amino acids. The CDR3 nucleotides read TGTGCCAGCAGCCCCCGGGGTAGGGGGAATGAGCAGTTCTTC. Its protein is CASSPRGRGNEQFF.

By sample share, this clonotype is medium-sized (0.01 to 0.1%). The genes are TRBV29-1 and TRBJ1-2; 7 bases align to TRBD1. This CDR3 contains 14 residues. Germline lookup yields CDR1 SQVTM and CDR2 ANQGSEA. V lost 4 bases and J lost 4; bases outside the gene matches: 9. The chain's CDR3 is CSVGRQQGFYGYTF. The DNA for the CDR3 is TGCAGCGTTGGACGGCAACAGGGGTTCTATGGCTACACCTTC.